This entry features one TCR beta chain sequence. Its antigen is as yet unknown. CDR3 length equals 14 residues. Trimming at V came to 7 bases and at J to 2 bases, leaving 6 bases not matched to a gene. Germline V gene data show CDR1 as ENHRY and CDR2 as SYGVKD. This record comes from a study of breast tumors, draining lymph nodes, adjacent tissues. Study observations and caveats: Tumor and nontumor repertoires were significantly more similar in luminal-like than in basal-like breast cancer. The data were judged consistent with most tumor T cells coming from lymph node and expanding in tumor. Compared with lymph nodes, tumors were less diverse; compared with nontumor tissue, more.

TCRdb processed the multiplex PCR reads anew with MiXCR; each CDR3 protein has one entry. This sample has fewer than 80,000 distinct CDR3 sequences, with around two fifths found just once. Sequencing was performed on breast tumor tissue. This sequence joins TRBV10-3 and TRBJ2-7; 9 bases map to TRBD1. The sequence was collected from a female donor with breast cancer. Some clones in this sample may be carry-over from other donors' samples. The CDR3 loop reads CAITGDRATYEQYF. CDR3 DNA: TGTGCCATCACCGGGGACAGGGCAACCTACGAGCAGTACTTC.